Shown below are 18 T cell receptor beta chains from a single sample sequenced in a study of technical replicates of blood from several donors. Libraries were prepared by immunoSEQ multiplex PCR; TCRdb keeps only in-frame clonotypes and omits some of them. In the table there are tens of thousands of clones, roughly 96% of which are singletons. Material for sequencing was T cells isolated from PBMCs. These receptors came from a human donor in good health.

This chain links TRBV11-3 with TRBJ2-7, with 10 bases identical to TRBD1. Germline V gives CDR1 SGHNT, CDR2 YENEEA. With V trimmed by 6 bases and J by 3 bases, 11 bases remained unmatched. The CDR3 has 16 residues. The CDR3 bases are TGTGCCAGCAGTTATCGCGCCGGGACAGGGGTCTACGAGCAGTACTTC. It specifies CASSYRAGTGVYEQYF.

The chain combines TRBV11-2 with TRBJ2-7; D gene uncertain. The ends were cut back, 4 bases at V and 3 bases at J, with 10 bases in the middle. The CDR3 spans 13 residues. Germline CDR1 SGHAT, CDR2 FQNNGV. In nucleotides, the CDR3 is TGTGCCAGCAGCTACCGCCGGGTCTACGAGCAGTACTTC. Encoded protein: CASSYRRVYEQYF.

This chain uses TRBV7-2 with TRBJ2-1; no reliable D call. The germline gives CDR1 SGHTA, CDR2 FQGNSA. Trimming pared 1 base from V and 3 bases from J, leaving 4 bases between. The CDR3 is made up of 13 amino acids. The CDR3 DNA reads as TGTGCCAGCAGCTTAGGTAGCTACAATGAGCAGTTCTTC. Translation gives CASSLGSYNEQFF.

The V and J genes are TRBV7-2 and TRBJ2-7, with TRBD2 identical over 7 bases. This CDR3 has 12 residues. Germline loops: CDR1 SGHTA, CDR2 FQGNSA. Trimming took 5 bases from V and 9 from J; bases not matched to a gene: 7. CDR3 in amino acids: CASSKTTGGQYF. Here the CDR3 DNA reads TGTGCCAGCAGCAAGACTACGGGGGGGCAGTACTTC.

V and J are TRBV5-1 and TRBJ2-7; 7 positions match TRBD1. J was trimmed by 2 bases and V by 4 bases; bases with no gene match: 12. This CDR3 contains 16 residues. Germline CDR1 is SGHRS and CDR2 is YFSETQ. The CDR3 DNA is TGCGCCAGCAGCCCAACCCTTACAGGGGTCCCCTACGAGCAGTACTTC. Translated: CASSPTLTGVPYEQYF. Complete variable domain (other parts from reference TRBV5-1 and TRBJ2-7): KAGVTQTPRYLIKTRGQQVTLSCSPISGHRSVSWYQQTPGQGLQFLFEYFSETQRNKGNFPGRFSGRQFSNSRSEMNVSTLELGDSALYLCASSPTLTGVPYEQYFGPGTRLTVT.

The chain links TRBV30 to TRBJ1-5; a possible D gene is TRBD1 (6 bases). V was cut by 4 bases and J by 6 bases, with 19 bases left in between. CDR3 length equals 15 residues. CDR1 is GTSNPN and CDR2 is SVGIG in the germline V gene (reference sequence). For the CDR3, the DNA is TGTGCCTGGACCCAGGGGAAGGTTGTCGGTCAGCCCCAGCATTTT. It translates to CAWTQGKVVGQPQHF.

About this clone itself: At one boundary the junction diverges from the germline segment, which might be a read error. The chain links TRBV7-7 to TRBJ2-1; TRBD1 agrees at 8 bases. The CDR3 is 13 amino acids. Germline V gene sequence: CDR1 SSHAT, CDR2 FNYEAQ (reference sequence). The CDR3 nucleotides read TGTGCTAGCAGCTTAGACAGGGGCAATGAGCAGTTCTTC. Translated, it gives CASSLDRGNEQFF.

This sequence joins TRBV7-9 and TRBJ1-3, with D unresolved. V was trimmed by 2 bases and J by 0 bases, leaving 11 bases between them. Germline V CDR1 and CDR2: SEHNR, FQNEAQ (reference sequence). This CDR3 has 16 amino acids. CDR3 DNA sequence: TGTGCCAGCAGCTTATTACGGTCTACCTCTGGAAACACCATATATTTT. Protein: CASSLLRSTSGNTIYF.

This chain uses TRBV5-4 with TRBJ2-7; D gene ambiguous. There are 13 residues in the CDR3. In germline, CDR1 is SGHNT, CDR2 YYREEE (reference sequence). V was shortened by 4 bases and J by 2 bases, with 10 bases between the two germline ends. Written as DNA, the CDR3 is TGTGCCAGCAGCAGCTTATCTCCCTACGAGCAGTACTTC. Translation: CASSSLSPYEQYF.

The chain is built from TRBV9 and TRBJ2-1, with TRBD2 as a possible D gene (7 bases). CDR3 length: 15 residues. The germline V gene encodes CDR1 SGDLS and CDR2 YYNGEE. V shed 0 bases and J shed 1 base, with 8 bases lying between them. The CDR3, as DNA: TGTGCCAGCAGCGTAGAGGGGGGGTCCTACAATGAGCAGTTCTTC. Its protein is CASSVEGGSYNEQFF.

V is TRBV4-1 and J is TRBJ1-2; 9 bases fit TRBD1. This CDR3 contains 15 residues. J gave up 8 bases and V 1 base, and 8 bases lay outside the gene matches. Germline values: CDR1 MGHRA, CDR2 YSYEKL. In DNA form, the CDR3 reads TGCGCCAGCAGCCAAGTAAGCGACAGGGGGGAAGGCTACACCTTC. It is translated as CASSQVSDRGEGYTF.

This chain connects TRBV4-2 to TRBJ2-7; a possible D gene is TRBD2 (6 bases). CDR1 and CDR2 from the germline V gene are LGHNA and YNFKEQ. The CDR3 loop spans 15 amino acids. Deletions cut 0 bases from V and 3 bases from J, with 12 bases between. CDR3 coding DNA: TGTGCCAGCAGCCAAGAGGGTAGCGGATTCTACGAGCAGTACTTC. It specifies CASSQEGSGFYEQYF.

The chain recombines TRBV27 with TRBJ1-1; D is ambiguous. The CDR3 loop spans 13 amino acids. Per the germline V gene, CDR1 is MNHEY and CDR2 is SMNVEV (reference sequence). V lost 5 bases and J lost 0, with 7 bases in between. In DNA form, the CDR3 reads TGTGCCAGCAGTCCCTCGTTGAACACTGAAGCTTTCTTT. Translating gives CASSPSLNTEAFF.

In regard to this clone: Other nucleotide sequences in the sample specify the same CDR3. The gene calls are TRBV5-1 and TRBJ2-7; 7 bases match TRBD1. CDR1 and CDR2 from the germline V gene are SGHRS and YFSETQ. The CDR3 covers 14 residues. The V gene end was trimmed by 0 bases and the J gene end by 0 bases; junction bases not matched to a gene: 0. CDR3 nucleotides: TGCGCCAGCAGCTTGGGGGACAGCTCCTACGAGCAGTACTTC. This translates into CASSLGDSSYEQYF.

This clone showed up just once. The gene calls are TRBV29-1 and TRBJ2-7; the D gene is possibly TRBD1 (5 bases). Trimming removed 3 bases from V and 5 bases from J, with 8 bases in between. Germline V lookup: CDR1 SQVTM, CDR2 ANQGSEA. This CDR3 is 11 amino acids long. DNA for the CDR3: TGCAGCGTTGATCCAGGGCACGAGCAGTACTTC. Amino acid sequence: CSVDPGHEQYF.

The rearrangement links TRBV5-1 to TRBJ2-3, with 7 bases fitting TRBD2. Germline V lookup: CDR1 SGHRS, CDR2 YFSETQ. The ends lost 5 bases at V and 5 bases at J; junction bases unmatched: 11. The CDR3 has 15 amino acids. The CDR3 DNA is TGCGCCAGCAGTGGAGCGGGAAGCCCCAAAGATACGCAGTATTTT. Amino acids: CASSGAGSPKDTQYF.

This clone was recorded only once. J is TRBJ2-2 and V is TRBV11-3, with D maybe TRBD2 (6 bases). The V and J ends lost 1 base and 3 bases respectively, with 9 bases between them. The CDR3 totals 15 residues. The V gene's germline CDR1 is SGHNT and CDR2 YENEEA. As DNA, the CDR3 is TGTGCCAGCAGCTTAGTGTCGGGAGACACCGGGGAGCTGTTTTTT. Its translation is CASSLVSGDTGELFF.

V usage is TRBV14 and J usage is TRBJ1-1; D gene ambiguous. V shed 3 bases and J shed 1 base, with 6 bases lying between them. This CDR3 contains 13 residues. Germline assignment: CDR1 SGHDN and CDR2 FVKESK. This CDR3 is CASSHGSNTEAFF. For the CDR3, the DNA is TGTGCCAGCAGCCACGGGTCGAACACTGAAGCTTTCTTT.